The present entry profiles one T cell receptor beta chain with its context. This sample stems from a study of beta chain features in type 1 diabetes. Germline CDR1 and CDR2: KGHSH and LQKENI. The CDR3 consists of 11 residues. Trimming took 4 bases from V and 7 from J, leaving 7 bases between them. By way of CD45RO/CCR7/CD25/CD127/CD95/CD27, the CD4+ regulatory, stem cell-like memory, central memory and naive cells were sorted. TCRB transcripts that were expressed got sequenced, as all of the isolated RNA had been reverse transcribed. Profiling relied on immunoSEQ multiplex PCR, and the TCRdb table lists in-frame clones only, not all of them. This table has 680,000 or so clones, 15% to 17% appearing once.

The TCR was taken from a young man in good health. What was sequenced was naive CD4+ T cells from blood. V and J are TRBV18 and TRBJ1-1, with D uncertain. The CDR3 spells CASSRTHEAFF. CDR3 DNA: TGTGCCAGCTCACGAACCCATGAAGCTTTCTTT.